A single sample is the source of the 30 T cell receptor beta chains below, sequenced in a study of cytomegalovirus exposure and HLA in healthy donors. Primers for the PCR totalled 60 Vbeta and 13 Jbeta. Method: immunoSEQ multiplex PCR; TCRdb's copy keeps in-frame clones and lacks some. Of roughly 100,000 clones in the sample, about two thirds were seen once. Material for sequencing was PBMCs. These receptors were obtained from a boy between 10 and 17 years old in good health and CMV-seronegative.

V gene TRBV29-1 combines with J gene TRBJ2-1, with 8 bases that match TRBD1. The V segment lost 3 bases and the J segment 4 bases; nucleotides outside the gene matches: 11. Germline CDR1 and CDR2: SQVTM and ANQGSEA. This CDR3 is 16 amino acids long. The CDR3 DNA sequence: TGCAGCGTTGATGGCAGGACAGGGTCCCCTTACAATGAGCAGTTCTTC. Amino acids: CSVDGRTGSPYNEQFF.

The genes are TRBV10-2 and TRBJ1-2; 7 bases fit TRBD1. CDR1 and CDR2 from the germline V gene are WSHSY and SAAADI. Trimming at V came to 4 bases and at J to 6 bases, leaving 5 bases not matched to a gene. The CDR3 runs to 13 residues. The CDR3: CASSAYRGDGYTF. The CDR3 DNA is TGCGCCAGCAGTGCCTACAGGGGTGATGGCTACACCTTC.

This clone was detected only a few times. J is TRBJ2-1 and V is TRBV28; 9 bases are shared with TRBD2. CDR3 length equals 19 residues. Germline loops: CDR1 MDHEN, CDR2 SYDVKM. J was trimmed by 0 bases and V by 4 bases; bases with no gene match: 13. The CDR3 DNA reads TGTGCCAGCAGTTATTACCTGAGGCGGCGGGGGGGCTCCTACAATGAGCAGTTCTTC. As protein: CASSYYLRRRGGSYNEQFF.

The chain carries TRBV6-5 and TRBJ1-6, with TRBD1 matching over 9 bases. With 0 bases clipped from V and 7 bases from J, the junction kept 4 bases outside the gene matches. CDR1 is MNHEY, CDR2 SVGAGI, per germline. CDR3 length equals 16 residues. DNA for the CDR3: TGTGCCAGCAGTTACTCGGAGGACAGGGGAAATTCACCCCTCCACTTT. This codes for CASSYSEDRGNSPLHF.

The chain is built from TRBV2 and TRBJ2-4; 7 nucleotides match TRBD1. Germline CDR1 SNHLY, CDR2 FYNNEI. The CDR3 contains 13 residues. The junction had 5 bases not matched to a gene; V was cut back by 6 bases and J by 6 bases. The CDR3 DNA reads as TGTGCCAGCAGAGGGGACAGAACAAACATTCAGTACTTC. Its protein product is CASRGDRTNIQYF.

In its sample, this clone was seen a few times. CDR3 bases: TGTGCCAGTAGTATTTGGACTGCATCTGGAAACACCATATATTTT. Amino acids: CASSIWTASGNTIYF. The rearrangement links TRBV19 to TRBJ1-3; D is ambiguous. V lost 3 bases, J lost 1 base, and 10 bases lay in between. CDR1 LNHDA and CDR2 SQIVND come from the germline V gene (reference sequence). The CDR3 length is 15 residues.

The CDR3 region is CASSLLGPYNEQFF. The CDR3 DNA reads as TGTGCCAGCAGTTTATTGGGGCCCTACAATGAGCAGTTCTTC. The chain recombines TRBV28 with TRBJ2-1; the D gene is possibly TRBD1 (5 bases). This CDR3 region has 14 residues. Germline CDR1 MDHEN, CDR2 SYDVKM. Between the trimmed V and J ends, which lost 1 base and 2 bases, there was a span of 6 bases.

This clone was detected only a few times. The genes are TRBV5-4 and TRBJ2-2; 8 nucleotides align to TRBD1. The V gene's germline CDR1 is SGHNT and CDR2 YYREEE (reference sequence). The CDR3 has 14 amino acids. With V trimmed by 3 bases and J by 6 bases, 4 bases remained unmatched. CDR3 amino acids: CASSSGQGSGELFF. Written as DNA, the CDR3 is TGTGCCAGCAGCTCCGGACAGGGATCCGGGGAGCTGTTTTTT.

The V gene is TRBV19, the J gene TRBJ2-1; 8 nucleotides line up with TRBD2. J was trimmed by 5 bases and V by 6 bases; bases with no gene match: 9. CDR1 LNHDA and CDR2 SQIVND come from the germline V gene (reference sequence). The CDR3 length is 15 residues. The CDR3 region has the DNA TGTGCCAGTAGCAGCGGGAGTAGAGGCCACAATGAGCAGTTCTTC. Protein: CASSSGSRGHNEQFF.

This chain connects TRBV7-9 to TRBJ2-1; 10 nucleotides match TRBD1. The CDR3 totals 15 residues. The V gene end was trimmed by 5 bases and the J gene end by 4 bases; junction bases not matched to a gene: 5. The germline V gene has CDR1 SEHNR and CDR2 FQNEAQ (reference sequence). CDR3 sequence reads: CASSPGTGEYNEQFF. The CDR3 DNA reads TGTGCCAGCAGCCCTGGGACAGGGGAATACAATGAGCAGTTCTTC.

This clone has just a few counts. The CDR3 bases are TGTGCCAGCAGCCTGATTAGCTCCTACGAGCAGTACTTC. Translation: CASSLISSYEQYF. V and J are TRBV5-6 and TRBJ2-7; D remains unclear. CDR1 and CDR2 (germline): SGHDT, YYEEEE. Trimming left V 4 bases short and J 0 bases short, with 8 bases between. CDR3 length: 13 residues.

The genes are TRBV4-1 and TRBJ1-2; possibly TRBD1 for D (6 bases). Germline lookup yields CDR1 MGHRA and CDR2 YSYEKL. The V and J ends lost 1 base and 8 bases respectively, with 8 bases between them. The CDR3 consists of 12 residues. The CDR3 sequence is CASSQVGGGYTF. As DNA, the CDR3 is TGCGCCAGCAGCCAAGTAGGGGGAGGCTACACCTTC.

The chain carries TRBV4-1 and TRBJ2-1, with TRBD1 matching over 9 bases. J was trimmed by 4 bases and V by 2 bases; bases with no gene match: 3. CDR1 MGHRA and CDR2 YSYEKL come from the germline V gene. CDR3 size: 15 residues. CDR3: CASSQRTGVYNEQFF. CDR3 DNA sequence: TGCGCCAGCAGCCAAAGGACAGGGGTTTACAATGAGCAGTTCTTC.

This clone was picked up one time. The genes are TRBV11-3 and TRBJ2-1, with 13 bases lining up with TRBD2. There are 16 residues in the CDR3. V lost 3 bases to trimming and J lost 8 bases; unmatched junction nucleotides: 7. Germline assignment: CDR1 SGHNT and CDR2 YENEEA. CDR3 sequence: CASSFRTSGSRDEQFF. CDR3 coding DNA: TGTGCCAGCAGCTTCCGGACTAGCGGGAGTCGGGATGAGCAGTTCTTC.

This rearrangement joins TRBV27 to TRBJ2-7; 8 positions match TRBD2. V gave up 7 bases and J gave up 0 bases; unmatched junction bases: 8. This CDR3 has 15 amino acids. Germline CDR1 and CDR2: MNHEY and SMNVEV (reference sequence). The CDR3 loop reads CASIGERGSSYEQYF. The CDR3 bases are TGTGCCAGCATTGGGGAGCGGGGGAGCTCCTACGAGCAGTACTTC.

This clone has only a few counts. The rearrangement joins TRBV6-5 to TRBJ2-7; tentative D call: TRBD1 (6 bases). V was clipped by 7 bases and J by 2 bases, with 18 bases between them. The germline gives CDR1 MNHEY, CDR2 SVGAGI. The CDR3 length is 15 residues. The CDR3 bases are TGTGCCAGCAAAACAGTGGGGGCCCCAACCTACGAGCAGTACTTC. Translating gives CASKTVGAPTYEQYF.

This clone appeared a few times. This sequence joins TRBV28 and TRBJ2-7, with 12 bases identical to TRBD2. The CDR3 has 16 amino acids. The germline V gene encodes CDR1 MDHEN and CDR2 SYDVKM. The V and J ends lost 5 bases and 3 bases, in that order; junction bases with no gene match: 8. This CDR3 reads CASSVGLAGSLYEQYF. The CDR3 DNA reads as TGTGCCAGCAGTGTGGGACTAGCGGGTTCTCTCTACGAGCAGTACTTC.

The CDR3 DNA follows: TGTGCCACCAGCAGAGATCTTGCAGGATCGAGTTTTCAGCCCCAGCATTTT. Translation: CATSRDLAGSSFQPQHF. This chain joins TRBV15 and TRBJ1-5; D not resolved. V was clipped by 0 bases and J by 6 bases, with 18 bases between them. Germline CDR1 LNHNV, CDR2 YYDKDF (reference sequence). The CDR3 sequence is 17 residues long.

The chain is built from TRBV28 and TRBJ2-3; TRBD2 might be the D (5 bases). Trimming cost V 3 bases and J 1 base, with 8 bases left between them. Germline CDR1 reads MDHEN; CDR2 reads SYDVKM. The CDR3 has 14 amino acids. Written as DNA, the CDR3 is TGTGCCAGCAGTTTTCTAGCCGGCACAGATACGCAGTATTTT. Encoded protein: CASSFLAGTDTQYF. Full variable domain (rest looked up from reference TRBV28 and TRBJ2-3): DVKVTQSSRYLVKRTGEKVFLECVQDMDHENMFWYRQDPGLGLRLIYFSYDVKMKEKGDIPEGYSVSREKKERFSLILESASTNQTSMYLCASSFLAGTDTQYFGPGTRLTVL.

This clone was found a few times. The gene calls are TRBV6-4 and TRBJ1-1, with a weak D call TRBD1 (5 bases). Trimming stripped 0 bases from V and 1 base from J, with 9 bases between. Germline values: CDR1 MRHNA, CDR2 SNTAGT. The CDR3 consists of 15 residues. The CDR3, as DNA: TGTGCCAGCAGTGACTCTGGGGCCACGAACACTGAAGCTTTCTTT. It specifies CASSDSGATNTEAFF.

The J gene is TRBJ2-3, the V gene TRBV6-5; 8 nucleotides line up with TRBD1. The CDR3 covers 15 residues. In germline, CDR1 is MNHEY, CDR2 SVGAGI. Germline trimming cut 2 bases from V and 3 bases from J; bases unmatched to any gene: 4. The CDR3 region is CASSYKGQATDTQYF. The CDR3 coding sequence is TGTGCCAGCAGTTACAAGGGACAGGCAACAGATACGCAGTATTTT.

This clone turned up a few times. CDR3 nucleotides: TGTGCCAGCAGCCCCGGGACCTACAATGAGCAGTTCTTC. It translates to CASSPGTYNEQFF. This chain links TRBV7-3 with TRBJ2-1; D is possibly TRBD2 (5 bases). Germline loops: CDR1 SGHTA, CDR2 FQGTGA. V was trimmed by 5 bases and J by 2 bases, leaving 7 bases between them. The CDR3 totals 13 residues.

This chain joins TRBV28 and TRBJ1-2, with 9 bases that match TRBD1. Germline-derived CDR1 and CDR2 are MDHEN and SYDVKM. The CDR3 has 13 residues. The ends lost 6 bases at V and 8 bases at J; junction bases unmatched: 7. CDR3: CASSLTGGGGYTF. The CDR3 DNA reads TGTGCCAGCAGCCTGACAGGGGGAGGCGGCTACACCTTC.

The CDR3 nucleotides read TGCGCCACCCAGCGGGAGGGGGGAGACAATGAGCAGTTCTTC. It codes for CATQREGGDNEQFF. The chain combines TRBV10-1 with TRBJ2-1; TRBD2 matches at 10 bases. Germline V CDR1 and CDR2: WNHNN, SYGVQD (reference sequence). Trimming cost V 10 bases and J 5 bases; bases outside gene matches: 8. The CDR3 runs to 14 residues.

The CDR3 loop is CASSVVPSSYEQYF. The CDR3 DNA reads TGTGCCAGCAGCGTAGTCCCCAGCTCCTACGAGCAGTACTTC. V and J are TRBV9 and TRBJ2-7; D is unresolved. Trimming stripped 0 bases from V and 0 bases from J, with 7 bases between. The germline CDR1 and CDR2 sequences are SGDLS and YYNGEE. This CDR3 is built from 14 residues.

The CDR3 protein is CASSLGPRLAGGNGTDTQYF. DNA for the CDR3: TGTGCCAGCAGCTTAGGTCCGCGGCTAGCGGGGGGCAATGGCACAGATACGCAGTATTTT. The gene calls are TRBV13 and TRBJ2-3; the match to TRBD2 covers 11 bases. The CDR3 covers 20 residues. V lost 0 bases to trimming and J lost 1 base; unmatched junction nucleotides: 12. Germline CDR1 PRHDT, CDR2 FYEKMQ (reference sequence).

This chain links TRBV19 with TRBJ1-1; 7 bases line up with TRBD1. Germline CDR1 reads LNHDA; CDR2 reads SQIVND (reference sequence). The V gene end was trimmed by 6 bases and the J gene end by 6 bases; junction bases not matched to a gene: 16. CDR3 size: 16 residues. For the CDR3, the DNA is TGTGCCAGTAGCAACACAGGGGCCCGACGGCGGGCTGAAGCTTTCTTT. Its protein product is CASSNTGARRRAEAFF.

This chain connects TRBV7-6 to TRBJ1-5; 7 bases are a match to TRBD1. The ends lost 0 bases at V and 9 bases at J; junction bases unmatched: 5. The V gene's germline CDR1 is SGHVS and CDR2 FNYEAQ. The CDR3 runs to 14 residues. CDR3 in DNA: TGTGCCAGCAGCTTAGCCGGGACAGAGTCGCCCCAGCATTTT. It specifies CASSLAGTESPQHF.

The rearrangement joins TRBV5-4 to TRBJ2-7, with 7 bases identical to TRBD2. This CDR3 is 14 amino acids long. With 0 bases clipped from V and 2 bases from J, the junction kept 2 bases outside the gene matches. The germline CDR1 and CDR2 sequences are SGHNT and YYREEE (reference sequence). CDR3 nucleotides: TGTGCCAGCAGCTTGGGACTAGCCCCCTACGAGCAGTACTTC. Its protein product is CASSLGLAPYEQYF.

This sequence joins TRBV10-3 and TRBJ1-1; 8 bases match TRBD1. Germline CDR1 and CDR2: ENHRY and SYGVKD. Unmatched junction bases numbered 6, after V lost 3 bases and J lost 3 bases. This CDR3 is 15 amino acids long. DNA of the CDR3: TGTGCCATCAGTGAACCAGACAGGGGTGACACTGAAGCTTTCTTT. This encodes CAISEPDRGDTEAFF.